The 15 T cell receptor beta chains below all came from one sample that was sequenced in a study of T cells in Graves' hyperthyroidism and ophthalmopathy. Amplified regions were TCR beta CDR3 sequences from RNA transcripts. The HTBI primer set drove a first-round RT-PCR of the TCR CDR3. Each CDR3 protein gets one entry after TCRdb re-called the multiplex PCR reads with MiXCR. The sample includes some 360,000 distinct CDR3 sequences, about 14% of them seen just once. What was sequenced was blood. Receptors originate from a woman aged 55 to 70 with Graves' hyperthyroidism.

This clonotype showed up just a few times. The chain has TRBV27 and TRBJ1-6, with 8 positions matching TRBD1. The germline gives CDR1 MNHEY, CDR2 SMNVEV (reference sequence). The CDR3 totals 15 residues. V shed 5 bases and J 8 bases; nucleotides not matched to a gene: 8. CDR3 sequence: CASSPRTGTDSPLHF. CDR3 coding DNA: TGTGCCAGCAGTCCCCGGACAGGGACGGATTCACCCCTCCACTTT.

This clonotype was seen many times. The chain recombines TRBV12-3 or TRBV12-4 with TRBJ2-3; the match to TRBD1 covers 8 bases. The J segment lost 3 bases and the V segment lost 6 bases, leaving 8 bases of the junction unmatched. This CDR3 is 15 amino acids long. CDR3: CASSPDRVRTDTQYF. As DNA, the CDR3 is TGTGCCAGCAGCCCGGACAGGGTAAGAACAGATACGCAGTATTTT.

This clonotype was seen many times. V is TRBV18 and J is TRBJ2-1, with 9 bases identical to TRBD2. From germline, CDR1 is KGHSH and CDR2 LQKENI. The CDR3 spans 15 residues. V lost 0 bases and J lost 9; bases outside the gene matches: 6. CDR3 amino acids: CASSPPSGREREQFF. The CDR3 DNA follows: TGTGCCAGCTCACCACCTAGCGGGAGAGAACGTGAGCAGTTCTTC.

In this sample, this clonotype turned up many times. The CDR3 DNA follows: TGTGCCAGCAAACGACTAGCGGGAGGGGCGAGGCAGTACTTC. Its protein product is CASKRLAGGARQYF. The chain uses TRBV2 and TRBJ2-7, with 14 bases aligning to TRBD2. The germline V gene has CDR1 SNHLY and CDR2 FYNNEI. The CDR3 has 14 residues. V shed 7 bases and J 9 bases; nucleotides not matched to a gene: 8. The complete variable domain, with remaining parts taken from reference TRBV2 and TRBJ2-7, reads EPEVTQTPSHQVTQMGQEVILRCVPISNHLYFYWYRQILGQKVEFLVSFYNNEISEKSEIFDDQFSVERPDGSNFTLKIRSTKLEDSAMYFCASKRLAGGARQYFGPGTRLTVT.

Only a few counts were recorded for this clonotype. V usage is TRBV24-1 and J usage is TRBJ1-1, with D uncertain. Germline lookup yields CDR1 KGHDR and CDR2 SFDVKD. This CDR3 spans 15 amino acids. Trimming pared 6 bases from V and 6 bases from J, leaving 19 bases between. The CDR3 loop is CATSPVVDGRSEAFF. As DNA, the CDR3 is TGTGCCACCAGTCCGGTGGTGGACGGGAGGTCTGAAGCTTTCTTT.

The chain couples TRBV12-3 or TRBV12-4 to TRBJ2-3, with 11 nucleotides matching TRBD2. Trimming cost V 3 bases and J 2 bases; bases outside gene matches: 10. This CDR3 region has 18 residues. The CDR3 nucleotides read TGTGCCAGCAGTTTGGGGGGGCTAGCGGGAGGTTACACAGATACGCAGTATTTT. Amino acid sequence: CASSLGGLAGGYTDTQYF.

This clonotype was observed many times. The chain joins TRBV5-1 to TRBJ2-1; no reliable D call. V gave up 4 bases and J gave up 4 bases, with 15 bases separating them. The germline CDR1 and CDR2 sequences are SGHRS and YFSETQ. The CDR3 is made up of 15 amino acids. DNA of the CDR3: TGCGCCAGCAGCGCGGACGGACCAACATACAATGAGCAGTTCTTC. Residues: CASSADGPTYNEQFF.

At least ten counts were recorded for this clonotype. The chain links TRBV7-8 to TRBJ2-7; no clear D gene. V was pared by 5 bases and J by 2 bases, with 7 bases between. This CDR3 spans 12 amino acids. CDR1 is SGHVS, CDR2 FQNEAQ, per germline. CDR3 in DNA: TGTGCCAGCAGCAAGGGCCCCTACGAGCAGTACTTC. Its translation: CASSKGPYEQYF.

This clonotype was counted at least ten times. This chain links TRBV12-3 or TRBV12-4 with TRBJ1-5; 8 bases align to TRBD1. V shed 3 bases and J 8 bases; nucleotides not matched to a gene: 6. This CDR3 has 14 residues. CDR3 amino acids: CASSLGQGAEPQHF. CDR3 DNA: TGTGCCAGCAGTTTGGGGCAGGGGGCTGAGCCCCAGCATTTT.

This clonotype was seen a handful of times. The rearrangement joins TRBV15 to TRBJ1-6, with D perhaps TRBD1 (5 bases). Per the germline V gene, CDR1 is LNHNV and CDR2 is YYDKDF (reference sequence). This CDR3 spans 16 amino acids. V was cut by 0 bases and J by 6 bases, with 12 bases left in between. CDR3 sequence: CATSRDPRVGNSPLHF. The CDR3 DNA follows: TGTGCCACCAGCAGAGATCCCAGGGTCGGTAATTCACCCCTCCACTTT.

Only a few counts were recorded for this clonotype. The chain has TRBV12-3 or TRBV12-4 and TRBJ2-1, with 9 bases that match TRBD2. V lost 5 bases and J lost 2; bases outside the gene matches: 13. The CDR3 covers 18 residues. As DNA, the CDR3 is TGTGCCAGCAGTCCACGTAGGCGACTAGCGGCTCCCTACAATGAGCAGTTCTTC. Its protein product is CASSPRRRLAAPYNEQFF.

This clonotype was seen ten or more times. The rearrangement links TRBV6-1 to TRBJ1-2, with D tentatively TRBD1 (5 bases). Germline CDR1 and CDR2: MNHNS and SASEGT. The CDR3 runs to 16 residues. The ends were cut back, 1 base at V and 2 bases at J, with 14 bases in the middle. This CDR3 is CASSEGGWGDNYGYTF. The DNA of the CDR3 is TGTGCCAGCAGTGAAGGAGGTTGGGGCGACAACTATGGCTACACCTTC.

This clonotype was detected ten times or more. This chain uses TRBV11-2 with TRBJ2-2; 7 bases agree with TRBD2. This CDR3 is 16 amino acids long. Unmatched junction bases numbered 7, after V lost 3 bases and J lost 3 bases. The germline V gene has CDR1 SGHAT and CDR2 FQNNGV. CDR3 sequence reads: CASSFGLVADTGELFF. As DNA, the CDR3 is TGTGCCAGCAGCTTTGGACTAGTTGCCGACACCGGGGAGCTGTTTTTT.

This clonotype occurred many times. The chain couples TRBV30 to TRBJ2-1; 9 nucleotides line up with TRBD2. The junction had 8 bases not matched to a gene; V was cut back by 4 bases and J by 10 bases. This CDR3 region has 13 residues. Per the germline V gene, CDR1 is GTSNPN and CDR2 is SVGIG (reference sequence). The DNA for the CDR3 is TGTGCCTGGAATAGCGGGAGAGAGAAAGAGCAGTTCTTC. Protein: CAWNSGREKEQFF.

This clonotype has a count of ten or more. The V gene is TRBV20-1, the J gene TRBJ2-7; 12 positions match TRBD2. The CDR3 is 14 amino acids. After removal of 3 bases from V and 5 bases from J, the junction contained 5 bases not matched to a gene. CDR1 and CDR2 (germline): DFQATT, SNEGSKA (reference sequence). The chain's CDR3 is CSASLAGGPHEQYF. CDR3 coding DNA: TGCAGTGCTAGCCTAGCGGGAGGGCCCCACGAGCAGTACTTC.